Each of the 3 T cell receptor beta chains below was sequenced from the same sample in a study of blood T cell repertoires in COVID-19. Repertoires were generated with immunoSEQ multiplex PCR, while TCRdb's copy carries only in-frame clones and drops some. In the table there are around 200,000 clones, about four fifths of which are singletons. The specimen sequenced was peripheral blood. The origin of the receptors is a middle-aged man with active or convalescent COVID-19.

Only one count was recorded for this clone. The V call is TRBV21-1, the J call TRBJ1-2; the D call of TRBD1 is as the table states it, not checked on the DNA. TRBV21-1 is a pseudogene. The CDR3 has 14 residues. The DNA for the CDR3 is TGTGCCAGCAAATGGGAAGGACATTACTATGGCTACACCTTC. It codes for CASKWEGHYYGYTF.

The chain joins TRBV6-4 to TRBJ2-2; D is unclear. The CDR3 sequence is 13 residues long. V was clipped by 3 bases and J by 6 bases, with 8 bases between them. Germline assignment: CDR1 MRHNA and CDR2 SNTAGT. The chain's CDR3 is CASSEGGSGELFF. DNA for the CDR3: TGTGCCAGCAGTGAAGGCGGATCCGGGGAGCTGTTTTTT.

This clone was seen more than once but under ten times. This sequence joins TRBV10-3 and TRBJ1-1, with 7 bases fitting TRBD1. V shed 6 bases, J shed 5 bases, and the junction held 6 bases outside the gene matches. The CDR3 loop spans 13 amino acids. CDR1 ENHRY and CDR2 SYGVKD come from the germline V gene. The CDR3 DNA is TGTGCCATCAGCATGACAGGGTTAACTGAAGCTTTCTTT. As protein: CAISMTGLTEAFF.